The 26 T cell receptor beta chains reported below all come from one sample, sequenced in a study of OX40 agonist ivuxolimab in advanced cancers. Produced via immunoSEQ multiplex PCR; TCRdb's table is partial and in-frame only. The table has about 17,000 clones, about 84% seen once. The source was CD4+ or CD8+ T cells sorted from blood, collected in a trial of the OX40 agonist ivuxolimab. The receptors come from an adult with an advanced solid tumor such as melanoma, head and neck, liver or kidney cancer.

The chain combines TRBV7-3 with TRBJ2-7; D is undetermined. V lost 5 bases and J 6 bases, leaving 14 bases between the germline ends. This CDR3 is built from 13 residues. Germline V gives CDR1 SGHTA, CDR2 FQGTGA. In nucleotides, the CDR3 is TGTGCCAGCAGCCTAAGTAGATCGGGCGAGCAGTACTTC. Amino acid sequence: CASSLSRSGEQYF.

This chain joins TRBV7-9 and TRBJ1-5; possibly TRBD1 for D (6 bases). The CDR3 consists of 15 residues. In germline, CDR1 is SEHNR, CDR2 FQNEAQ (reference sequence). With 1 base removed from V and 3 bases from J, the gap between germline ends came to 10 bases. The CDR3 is CASSLGQGFNQPQHF. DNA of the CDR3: TGTGCCAGCAGCTTAGGGCAGGGGTTCAATCAGCCCCAGCATTTT.

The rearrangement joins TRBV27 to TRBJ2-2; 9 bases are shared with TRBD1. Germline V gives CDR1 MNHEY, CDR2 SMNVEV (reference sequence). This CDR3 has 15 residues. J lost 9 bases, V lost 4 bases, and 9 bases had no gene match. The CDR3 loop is CASSYPGQGRRELFF. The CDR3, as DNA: TGTGCCAGCAGTTACCCGGGACAGGGTCGCCGGGAGCTGTTTTTT.

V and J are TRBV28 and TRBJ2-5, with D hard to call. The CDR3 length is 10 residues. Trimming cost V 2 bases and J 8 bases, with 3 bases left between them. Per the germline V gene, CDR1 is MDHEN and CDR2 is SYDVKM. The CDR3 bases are TGTGCCAGCAGTTTAGGTACCCAGTACTTC. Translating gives CASSLGTQYF. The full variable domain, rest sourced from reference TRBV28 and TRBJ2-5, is DVKVTQSSRYLVKRTGEKVFLECVQDMDHENMFWYRQDPGLGLRLIYFSYDVKMKEKGDIPEGYSVSREKKERFSLILESASTNQTSMYLCASSLGTQYFGPGTRLLVL.

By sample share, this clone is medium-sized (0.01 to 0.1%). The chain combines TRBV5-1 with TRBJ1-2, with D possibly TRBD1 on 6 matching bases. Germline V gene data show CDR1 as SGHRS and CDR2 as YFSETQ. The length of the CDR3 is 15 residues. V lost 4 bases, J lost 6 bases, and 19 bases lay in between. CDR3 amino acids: CASSLGDGRDNGYTF. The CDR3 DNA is TGCGCCAGCAGCCTGGGAGACGGCCGGGACAATGGCTACACCTTC.

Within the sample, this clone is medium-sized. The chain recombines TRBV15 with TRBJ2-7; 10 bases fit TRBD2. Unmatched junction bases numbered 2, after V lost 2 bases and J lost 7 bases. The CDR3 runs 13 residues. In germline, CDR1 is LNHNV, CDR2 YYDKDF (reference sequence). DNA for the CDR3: TGTGCCACCAGCAGACTAGCGGGGGAGGAGCAGTACTTC. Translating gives CATSRLAGEEQYF. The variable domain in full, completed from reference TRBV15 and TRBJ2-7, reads DAMVIQNPRYQVTQFGKPVTLSCSQTLNHNVMYWYQQKSSQAPKLLFHYYDKDFNNEADTPDNFQSRRPNTSFCFLDIRSPGLGDTAMYLCATSRLAGEEQYFGPGTRLTVT.

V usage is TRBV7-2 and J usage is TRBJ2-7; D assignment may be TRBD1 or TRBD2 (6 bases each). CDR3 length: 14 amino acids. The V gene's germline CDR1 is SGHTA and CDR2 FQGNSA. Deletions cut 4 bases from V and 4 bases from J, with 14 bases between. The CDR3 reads CASSSPGGLYEQYF. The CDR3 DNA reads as TGTGCCAGCAGCTCACCCGGGGGCTTGTACGAGCAGTACTTC.

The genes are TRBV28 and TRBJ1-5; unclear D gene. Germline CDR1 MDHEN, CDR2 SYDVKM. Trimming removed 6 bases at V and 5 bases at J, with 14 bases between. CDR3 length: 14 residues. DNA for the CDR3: TGTGCCAGCAGGGATCATGTCGGGCATCAGCCCCAGCATTTT. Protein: CASRDHVGHQPQHF. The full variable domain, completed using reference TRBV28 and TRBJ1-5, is DVKVTQSSRYLVKRTGEKVFLECVQDMDHENMFWYRQDPGLGLRLIYFSYDVKMKEKGDIPEGYSVSREKKERFSLILESASTNQTSMYLCASRDHVGHQPQHFGDGTRLSIL.

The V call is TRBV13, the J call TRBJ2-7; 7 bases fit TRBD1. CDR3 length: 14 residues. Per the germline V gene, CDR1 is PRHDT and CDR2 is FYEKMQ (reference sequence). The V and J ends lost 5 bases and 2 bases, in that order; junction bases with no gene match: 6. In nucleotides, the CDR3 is TGTGCCAGCAGCCCTCGACAGGGTCCCTACGAGCAGTACTTC. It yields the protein CASSPRQGPYEQYF.

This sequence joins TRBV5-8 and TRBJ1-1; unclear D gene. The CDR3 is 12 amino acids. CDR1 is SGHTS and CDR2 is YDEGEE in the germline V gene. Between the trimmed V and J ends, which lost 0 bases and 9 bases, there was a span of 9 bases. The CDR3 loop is CASSLGLSQAFF. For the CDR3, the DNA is TGTGCCAGCAGCTTGGGTCTCAGCCAAGCTTTCTTT.

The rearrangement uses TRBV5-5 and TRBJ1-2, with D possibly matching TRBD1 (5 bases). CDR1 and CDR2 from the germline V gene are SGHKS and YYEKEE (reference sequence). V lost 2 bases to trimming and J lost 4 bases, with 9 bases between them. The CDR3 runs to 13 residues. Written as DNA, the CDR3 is TGTGCCAGCAGCTTCGGGACGGGCTATGGCTACACCTTC. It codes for CASSFGTGYGYTF.

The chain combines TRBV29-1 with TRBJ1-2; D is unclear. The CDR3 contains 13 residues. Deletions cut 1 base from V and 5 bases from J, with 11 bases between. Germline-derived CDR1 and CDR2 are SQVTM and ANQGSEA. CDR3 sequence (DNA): TGCAGCGTTGAAGGTCTGGGAGTTTATGGCTACACCTTC. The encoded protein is CSVEGLGVYGYTF.

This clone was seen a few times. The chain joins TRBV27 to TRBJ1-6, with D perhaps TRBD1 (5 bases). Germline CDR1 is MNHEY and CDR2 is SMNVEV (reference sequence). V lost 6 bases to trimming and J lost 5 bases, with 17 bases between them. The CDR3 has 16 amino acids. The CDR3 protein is CASRSLSQGNNSPLHF. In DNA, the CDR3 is TGTGCCAGCAGATCTCTATCCCAGGGTAATAATTCACCCCTCCACTTT.

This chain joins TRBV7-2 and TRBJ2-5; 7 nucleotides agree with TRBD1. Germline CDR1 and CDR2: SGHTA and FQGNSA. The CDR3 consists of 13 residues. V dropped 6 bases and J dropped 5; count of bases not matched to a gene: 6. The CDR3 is CASSDRVKETQYF. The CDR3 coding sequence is TGTGCCAGCAGTGACAGGGTTAAGGAGACCCAGTACTTC.

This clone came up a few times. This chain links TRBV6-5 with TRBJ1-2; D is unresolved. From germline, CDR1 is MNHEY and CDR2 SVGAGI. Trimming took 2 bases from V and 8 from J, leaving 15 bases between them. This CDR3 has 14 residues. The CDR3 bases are TGTGCCAGCAGTTACATCCCCGGGCCGGGGGGCTACACCTTC. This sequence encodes CASSYIPGPGGYTF.

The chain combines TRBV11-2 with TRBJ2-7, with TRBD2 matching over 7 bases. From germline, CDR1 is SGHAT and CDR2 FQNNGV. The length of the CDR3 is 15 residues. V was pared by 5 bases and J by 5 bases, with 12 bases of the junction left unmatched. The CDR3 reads CASSRWTPSGNEQYF. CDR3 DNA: TGTGCCAGCAGCCGATGGACCCCGAGCGGGAACGAGCAGTACTTC.

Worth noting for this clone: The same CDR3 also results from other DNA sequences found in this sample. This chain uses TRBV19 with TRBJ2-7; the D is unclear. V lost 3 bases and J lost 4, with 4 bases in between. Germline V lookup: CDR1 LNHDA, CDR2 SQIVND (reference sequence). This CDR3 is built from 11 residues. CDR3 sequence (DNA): TGTGCCAGTAGTATTGGGTACGAGCAGTACTTC. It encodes CASSIGYEQYF.

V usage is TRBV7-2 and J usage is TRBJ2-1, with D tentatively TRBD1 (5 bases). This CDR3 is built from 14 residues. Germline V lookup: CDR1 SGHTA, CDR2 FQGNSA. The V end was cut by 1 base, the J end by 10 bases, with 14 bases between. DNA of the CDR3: TGTGCCAGCAGCTTAGATTCTGGGGCCCGAGAGCAGTTCTTC. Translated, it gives CASSLDSGAREQFF.

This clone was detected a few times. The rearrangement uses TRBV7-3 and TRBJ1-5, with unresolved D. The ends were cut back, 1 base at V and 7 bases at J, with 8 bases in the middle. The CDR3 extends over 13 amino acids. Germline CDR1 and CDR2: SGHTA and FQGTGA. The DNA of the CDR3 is TGTGCCAGCAGCTTAAATTTTGGACAGCCCCAGCATTTT. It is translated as CASSLNFGQPQHF.

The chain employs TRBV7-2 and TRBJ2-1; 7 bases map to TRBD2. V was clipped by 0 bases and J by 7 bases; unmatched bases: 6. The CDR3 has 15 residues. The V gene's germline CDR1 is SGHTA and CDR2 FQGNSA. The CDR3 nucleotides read TGTGCCAGCAGCTTAGCTTCGCTCGGGGGGAATGAGCAGTTCTTC. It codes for CASSLASLGGNEQFF.

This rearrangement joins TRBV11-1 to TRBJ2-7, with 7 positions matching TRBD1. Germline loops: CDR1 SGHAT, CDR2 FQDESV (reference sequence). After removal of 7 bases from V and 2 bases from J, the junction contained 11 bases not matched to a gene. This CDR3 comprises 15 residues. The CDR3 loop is CASMKGGQYAYEQYF. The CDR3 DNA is TGTGCCAGCATGAAAGGGGGACAGTACGCCTACGAGCAGTACTTC.

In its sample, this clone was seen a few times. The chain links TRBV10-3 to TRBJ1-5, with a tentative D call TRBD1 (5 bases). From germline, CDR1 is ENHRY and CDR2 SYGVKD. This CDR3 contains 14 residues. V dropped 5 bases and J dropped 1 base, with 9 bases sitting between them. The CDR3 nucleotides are TGTGCCATCAGTCTAGAGGGGAGCAATCAGCCCCAGCATTTT. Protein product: CAISLEGSNQPQHF.

CDR3 sequence reads: CASSQVLNNYGYTF. The CDR3 DNA follows: TGCGCCAGCAGCCAAGTCCTGAATAACTATGGCTACACCTTC. V is TRBV4-3 and J is TRBJ1-2, with D unresolved. V was trimmed by 1 base and J by 1 base, leaving 7 bases between them. The CDR3 runs to 14 residues. CDR1 and CDR2 (germline): LGHNA, YSLEER.

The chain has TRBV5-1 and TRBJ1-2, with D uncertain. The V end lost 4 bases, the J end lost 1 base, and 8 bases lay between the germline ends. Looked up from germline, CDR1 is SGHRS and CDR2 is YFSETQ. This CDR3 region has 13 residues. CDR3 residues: CASSSGVNYGYTF. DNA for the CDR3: TGCGCCAGCAGCAGCGGCGTTAACTATGGCTACACCTTC.

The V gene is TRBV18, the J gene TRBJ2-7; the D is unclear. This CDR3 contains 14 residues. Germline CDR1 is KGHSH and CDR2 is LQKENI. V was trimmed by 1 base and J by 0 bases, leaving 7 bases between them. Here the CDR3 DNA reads TGTGCCAGCTCACCACGCGAGAACTCCTACGAGCAGTACTTC. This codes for CASSPRENSYEQYF.

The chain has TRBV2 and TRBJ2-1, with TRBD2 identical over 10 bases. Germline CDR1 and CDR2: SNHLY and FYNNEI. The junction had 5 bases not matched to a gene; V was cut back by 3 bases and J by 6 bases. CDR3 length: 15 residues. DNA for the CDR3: TGTGCCAGCAGTGATTTAGCGGGAGGTGGCAATGAGCAGTTCTTC. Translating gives CASSDLAGGGNEQFF.